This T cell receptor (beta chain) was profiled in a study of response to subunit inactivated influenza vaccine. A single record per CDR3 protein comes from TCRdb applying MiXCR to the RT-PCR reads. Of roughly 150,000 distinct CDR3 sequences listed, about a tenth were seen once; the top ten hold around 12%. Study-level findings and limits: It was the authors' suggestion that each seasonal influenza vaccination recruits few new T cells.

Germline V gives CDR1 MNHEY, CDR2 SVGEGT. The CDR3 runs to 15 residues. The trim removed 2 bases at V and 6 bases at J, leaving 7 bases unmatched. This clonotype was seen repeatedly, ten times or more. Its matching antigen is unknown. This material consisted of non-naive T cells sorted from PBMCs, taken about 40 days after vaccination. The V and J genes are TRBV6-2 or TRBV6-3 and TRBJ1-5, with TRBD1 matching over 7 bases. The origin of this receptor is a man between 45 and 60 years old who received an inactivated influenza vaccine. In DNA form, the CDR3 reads TGTGCCAGCAGTTACGTCGACAGGGTTGGTCAGCCCCAGCATTTT. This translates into CASSYVDRVGQPQHF.